One and the same sample provided the 16 T cell receptor beta chains below, sequenced in a study of type 1 and type 2 diabetes patients. Amplification started from genomic DNA. A primer set of 30 forward and 13 reverse primers amplified the CDR3. MiXCR, run by TCRdb on the multiplex PCR reads, gives a single entry per CDR3 protein. Here the sample spans 250,000 to 300,000 distinct CDR3 sequences, more than 40% being singletons. Sequenced material: peripheral blood mononuclear cells (PBMCs). The receptors originated from a man aged 18 to 35 with type 2 diabetes.

The sample holds a few counts of this clonotype. The chain couples TRBV19 to TRBJ2-6; D unclear. Trimming cost V 5 bases and J 1 base, with 18 bases left between them. Per the germline V gene, CDR1 is LNHDA and CDR2 is SQIVND (reference sequence). This CDR3 has 18 amino acids. The CDR3 nucleotides are TGTGCCAGTAGTCTCCCGTCCAACAGCGCATCTGGGGCCAACGTCCTGACTTTC. Its protein is CASSLPSNSASGANVLTF.

In nucleotides, the CDR3 is TGTGCCAGCAGCACACGTCTGTCCTACGAGCAGTACTTC. This encodes CASSTRLSYEQYF. The chain uses TRBV6-5 and TRBJ2-7; D is unclear. CDR1 and CDR2 from the germline V gene are MNHEY and SVGAGI. The ends were cut back, 6 bases at V and 1 base at J, with 10 bases in the middle. This CDR3 has 13 residues.

This chain connects TRBV5-4 to TRBJ1-2, with D tentatively TRBD1 (6 bases). The V gene's germline CDR1 is SGHNT and CDR2 YYREEE (reference sequence). Trimming left V 4 bases short and J 6 bases short, with 16 bases between. This CDR3 comprises 14 residues. The CDR3 region is CASSLEVQGDGYTF. The DNA for the CDR3 is TGTGCCAGCAGCCTGGAGGTACAGGGTGATGGCTACACCTTC.

V usage is TRBV4-2 and J usage is TRBJ1-4, with a tentative D call TRBD1 (6 bases). Germline V lookup: CDR1 LGHNA, CDR2 YNFKEQ. This CDR3 contains 13 residues. Trimming removed 4 bases at V and 8 bases at J, with 11 bases between. The CDR3 spells CASSPDRSEKLFF. CDR3 nucleotide sequence: TGTGCCAGCAGCCCCGACAGGTCGGAAAAACTGTTTTTT.

This chain uses TRBV27 with TRBJ2-2; D might be TRBD2 (6 bases). The CDR3 length is 18 residues. CDR1 and CDR2 from the germline V gene are MNHEY and SMNVEV (reference sequence). V was pared by 2 bases and J by 3 bases, with 19 bases between. CDR3 DNA sequence: TGTGCCAGCAGTTTAGTAGGGACCTGGAGGGGTGACACCGGGGAGCTGTTTTTT. Protein: CASSLVGTWRGDTGELFF.

The V call is TRBV5-1, the J call TRBJ2-5; 7 positions agree with TRBD1. Germline V gives CDR1 SGHRS, CDR2 YFSETQ. V was clipped by 4 bases and J by 4 bases; unmatched bases: 10. The CDR3 covers 15 residues. The CDR3 nucleotides read TGCGCCAGCAGCAAAAGTCAGGGGGTGATAGAGACCCAGTACTTC. This encodes CASSKSQGVIETQYF.

This clonotype was found a few times. The gene calls are TRBV27 and TRBJ2-1; no reliable D call. V was trimmed by 5 bases and J by 6 bases, leaving 14 bases between them. Germline loops: CDR1 MNHEY, CDR2 SMNVEV (reference sequence). This CDR3 is 14 amino acids long. This CDR3 reads CASSPLTMGNEQFF. CDR3 bases: TGTGCCAGCAGTCCGCTCACGATGGGCAATGAGCAGTTCTTC.

A few counts support this clonotype. The chain recombines TRBV10-1 with TRBJ2-3, with TRBD2 as a possible D gene (6 bases). V lost 2 bases and J 2 bases, leaving 8 bases between the germline ends. The CDR3 covers 14 residues. Per germline, CDR1 WNHNN and CDR2 SYGVQD (reference sequence). The CDR3 DNA reads as TGCGCCAGCAGTGAGGGGGGGTACACAGATACGCAGTATTTT. Its translation: CASSEGGYTDTQYF.

The V and J genes are TRBV27 and TRBJ2-7, with D possibly being TRBD1 or TRBD2 (5 bases each). The V gene lost 0 bases and the J gene lost 5 bases, with 14 bases spanning the gap. Looked up from germline, CDR1 is MNHEY and CDR2 is SMNVEV (reference sequence). The CDR3 length is 15 residues. CDR3 in DNA: TGTGCCAGCAGTTTATCGTCATATCGGGGCCACGAGCAGTACTTC. Protein: CASSLSSYRGHEQYF.

V gene TRBV19 combines with J gene TRBJ2-7; D is possibly TRBD1 (6 bases). The V gene's germline CDR1 is LNHDA and CDR2 SQIVND (reference sequence). Trimming removed 3 bases from V and 2 bases from J, with 14 bases in between. CDR3 size: 15 residues. The CDR3 coding sequence is TGTGCCAGTAGTATTCGACAGGCCTACGCCTACGAGCAGTACTTC. This translates into CASSIRQAYAYEQYF.

The CDR3 nucleotides read TGCAGTGCACGTGGGGAAGATACGCAGTATTTT. Amino acids: CSARGEDTQYF. The V gene is TRBV20-1, the J gene TRBJ2-3; the D is unclear. CDR3 size: 11 residues. CDR1 and CDR2 from the germline V gene are DFQATT and SNEGSKA (reference sequence). Trimming cost V 6 bases and J 5 bases, with 9 bases left between them.

V and J are TRBV5-1 and TRBJ2-7, with a weak D call TRBD2 (6 bases). The CDR3 consists of 15 residues. The V gene lost 4 bases and the J gene lost 6 bases, with 20 bases spanning the gap. The germline V gene encodes CDR1 SGHRS and CDR2 YFSETQ. DNA of the CDR3: TGCGCCAGCAGCCCAGACGGGGGAGCTACGACCGAGCAGTACTTC. This codes for CASSPDGGATTEQYF.

The rearrangement links TRBV13 to TRBJ2-3; the match to TRBD2 covers 9 bases. CDR1 is PRHDT, CDR2 FYEKMQ, per germline (reference sequence). The CDR3 totals 15 residues. The V gene end was trimmed by 5 bases and the J gene end by 0 bases; junction bases not matched to a gene: 3. The CDR3 DNA reads as TGTGCCAGCAGCCGAGGACTAGCGAGCACAGATACGCAGTATTTT. It yields the protein CASSRGLASTDTQYF.

This clonotype has at least ten counts. This chain joins TRBV19 and TRBJ1-1; D is uncertain. V lost 5 bases, J lost 0 bases, and 10 bases lay in between. The CDR3 loop spans 14 amino acids. Germline V lookup: CDR1 LNHDA, CDR2 SQIVND (reference sequence). CDR3 sequence reads: CASSLGSLNTEAFF. The CDR3 coding sequence is TGTGCCAGTAGTTTGGGCAGCTTGAACACTGAAGCTTTCTTT.

A word on this clonotype: Possible read error: a much larger clone is one base away. This chain joins TRBV25-1 and TRBJ1-4; no clear D gene. Germline V gives CDR1 MGHDK, CDR2 SYGVNS. The length of the CDR3 is 10 residues. CDR3 nucleotide sequence: TGTGCCAGCCAAGAGGAAAAACTGTCTTTT. Translation: CASQEEKLSF.

The rearrangement uses TRBV28 and TRBJ1-6; D not resolved. V lost 7 bases and J lost 0, with 10 bases in between. There are 15 residues in the CDR3. The germline V gene has CDR1 MDHEN and CDR2 SYDVKM. This chain's CDR3 is CASNPRDSYNSPLHF. The CDR3 DNA is TGTGCCAGCAACCCTAGAGACTCCTATAATTCACCCCTCCACTTT. The complete variable domain, with remaining parts taken from reference TRBV28 and TRBJ1-6, reads DVKVTQSSRYLVKRTGEKVFLECVQDMDHENMFWYRQDPGLGLRLIYFSYDVKMKEKGDIPEGYSVSREKKERFSLILESASTNQTSMYLCASNPRDSYNSPLHFGNGTRLTVT.